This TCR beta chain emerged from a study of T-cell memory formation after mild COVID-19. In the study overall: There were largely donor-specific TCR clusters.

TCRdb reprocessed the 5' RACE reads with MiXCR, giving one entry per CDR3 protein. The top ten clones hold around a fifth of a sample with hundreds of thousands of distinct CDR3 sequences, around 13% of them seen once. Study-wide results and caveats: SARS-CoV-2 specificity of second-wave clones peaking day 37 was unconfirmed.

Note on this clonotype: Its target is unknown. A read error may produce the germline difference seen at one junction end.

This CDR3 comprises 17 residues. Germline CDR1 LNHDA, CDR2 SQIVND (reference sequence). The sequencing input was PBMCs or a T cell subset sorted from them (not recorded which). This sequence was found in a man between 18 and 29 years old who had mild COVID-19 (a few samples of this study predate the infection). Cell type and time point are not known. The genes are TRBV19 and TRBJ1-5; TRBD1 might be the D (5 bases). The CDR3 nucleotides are TGTGCCGGTAGCACTCTTCGGGGAAGGGGATCGAACCAGCCCCAGCATTTT. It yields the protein CAGSTLRGRGSNQPQHF.